The rows below give T cell receptor beta chains drawn from one sample of a study of PD-L1 blockade in urothelial cancer. Produced via immunoSEQ multiplex PCR; TCRdb's table is partial and in-frame only. The table lists 85,000 to 95,000 clones, more than 70% of them singletons. The sequencing here drew on PBMCs, taken around atezolizumab (anti-PD-L1) treatment. The source of these receptors is a woman older than 75 with urothelial cancer. Each CDR3 is given with its conserved first and last residue. A D gene is named only where the DNA matches it firmly. Clone size, where shown, is once, few, many, or a class for clones that have expanded.

abundance	d_gene	v_gene	j_gene	CDR3aa	CDR3nt
.	.	TRBV28	TRBJ2-5	CASRGAQLQETQYF	TGTGCCAGCAGGGGGGCCCAACTTCAAGAGACCCAGTACTTC
.	.	TRBV2	TRBJ1-5	CASNSDGGVQPQHF	TGTGCCAGCAACTCGGACGGAGGGGTTCAGCCCCAGCATTTT
.	TRBD2	TRBV9	TRBJ2-7	CASSVALGASGTPGDEQYF	TGTGCCAGCAGCGTAGCTCTGGGGGCTAGCGGGACCCCGGGGGACGAGCAGTACTTC
.	.	TRBV15	TRBJ1-1	CATSRDPGEGQAFF	TGTGCCACCAGCAGAGATCCGGGGGAGGGCCAAGCTTTCTTT
.	.	TRBV28	TRBJ2-5	CASSPRLGGLVETQYF	TGTGCCAGCAGTCCCCGCCTCGGTGGGCTGGTAGAGACCCAGTACTTC
.	.	TRBV5-1	TRBJ1-4	CASSLGSRANEKLFF	TGCGCCAGCAGCCTTGGGTCCAGGGCTAATGAAAAACTGTTTTTT
.	TRBD1	TRBV30	TRBJ1-2	CASYRTGLSGYTF	TGTGCCTCGTACAGGACAGGGCTTTCCGGCTACACCTTC
.	TRBD2	TRBV10-1	TRBJ2-3	CASSGTSGITDTQYF	TGCGCCAGCAGTGGGACTAGCGGTATCACAGATACGCAGTATTTT
.	TRBD1	TRBV5-1	TRBJ2-7	CASSSPGGMGEQYF	TGCGCCAGCAGCTCCCCAGGGGGCATGGGCGAGCAGTACTTC
.	.	TRBV19	TRBJ1-1	CASSTNPDRNTEAFF	TGTGCCAGTAGTACTAACCCTGACAGGAACACTGAAGCTTTCTTT
few	TRBD2	TRBV7-2	TRBJ2-3	CASSAGLAGGYTDTQYF	TGTGCCAGCAGCGCCGGACTAGCGGGGGGATACACAGATACGCAGTATTTT
.	.	TRBV2	TRBJ1-5	CASRPMTDNQPQHF	TGTGCCAGCAGGCCTATGACAGACAATCAGCCCCAGCATTTT